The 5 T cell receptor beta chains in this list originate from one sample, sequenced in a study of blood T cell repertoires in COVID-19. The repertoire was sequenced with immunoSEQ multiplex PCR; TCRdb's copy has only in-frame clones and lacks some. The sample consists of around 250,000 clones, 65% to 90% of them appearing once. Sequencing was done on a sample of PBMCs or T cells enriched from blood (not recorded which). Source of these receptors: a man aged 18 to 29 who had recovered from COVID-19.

This CDR3 reads CASSQGGRYEQYF. CDR3 DNA sequence: TGCGCCAGCAGCCAAGGGGGGCGGTACGAGCAGTACTTC. The V and J genes are TRBV4-1 and TRBJ2-7; a weak D match, TRBD1 (6 bases). Germline values: CDR1 MGHRA, CDR2 YSYEKL. The CDR3 has 13 amino acids. Trimming shortened V by 1 base and J by 4 bases, and 8 bases separated the two germline ends.

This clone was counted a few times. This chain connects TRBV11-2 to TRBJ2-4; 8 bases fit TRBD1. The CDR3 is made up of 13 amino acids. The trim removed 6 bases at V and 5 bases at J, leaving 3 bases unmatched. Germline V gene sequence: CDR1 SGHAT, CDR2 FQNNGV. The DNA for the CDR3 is TGTGCCAGCAGTTGGACAGGGCAAAACATTCAGTACTTC. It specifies CASSWTGQNIQYF.

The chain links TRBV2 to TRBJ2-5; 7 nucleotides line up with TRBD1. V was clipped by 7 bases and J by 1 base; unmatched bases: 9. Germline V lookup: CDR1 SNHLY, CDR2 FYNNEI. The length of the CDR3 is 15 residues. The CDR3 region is CASIPPGQPQETQYF. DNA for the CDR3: TGTGCCAGCATCCCTCCGGGACAGCCCCAAGAGACCCAGTACTTC.

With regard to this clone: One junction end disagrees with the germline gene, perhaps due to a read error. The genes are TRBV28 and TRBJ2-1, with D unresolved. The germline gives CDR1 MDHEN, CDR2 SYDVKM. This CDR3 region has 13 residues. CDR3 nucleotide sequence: TGTGCCAGCAGTTTACCCCACTACCATGAGCAGTTCTTC. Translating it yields CASSLPHYHEQFF.

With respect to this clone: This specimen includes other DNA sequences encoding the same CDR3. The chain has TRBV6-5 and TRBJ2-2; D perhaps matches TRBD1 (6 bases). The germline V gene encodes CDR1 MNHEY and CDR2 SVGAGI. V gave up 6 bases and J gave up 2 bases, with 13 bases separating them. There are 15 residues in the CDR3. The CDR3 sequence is CASRSPGQNTGELFF. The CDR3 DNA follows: TGTGCCAGCAGATCCCCGGGACAAAACACCGGGGAGCTGTTTTTT.